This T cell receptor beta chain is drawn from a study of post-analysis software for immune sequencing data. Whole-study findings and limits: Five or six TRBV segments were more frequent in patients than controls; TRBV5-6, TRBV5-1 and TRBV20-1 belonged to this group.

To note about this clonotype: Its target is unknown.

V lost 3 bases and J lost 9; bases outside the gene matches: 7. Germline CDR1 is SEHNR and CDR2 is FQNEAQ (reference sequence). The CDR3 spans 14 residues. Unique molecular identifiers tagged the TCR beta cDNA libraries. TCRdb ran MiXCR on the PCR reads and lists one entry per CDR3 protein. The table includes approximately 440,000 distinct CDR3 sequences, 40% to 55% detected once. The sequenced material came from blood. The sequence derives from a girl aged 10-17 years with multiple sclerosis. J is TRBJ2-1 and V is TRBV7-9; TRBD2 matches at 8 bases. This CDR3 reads CASSFSGNPGEQFF. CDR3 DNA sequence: TGTGCCAGCAGCTTTAGCGGGAATCCCGGTGAGCAGTTCTTC. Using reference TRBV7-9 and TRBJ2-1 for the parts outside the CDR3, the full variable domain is DTGVSQNPRHKITKRGQNVTFRCDPISEHNRLYWYRQTLGQGPEFLTYFQNEAQLEKSRLLSDRFSAERPKGSFSTLEIQRTEQGDSAMYLCASSFSGNPGEQFFGPGTRLTVL.